The clone carrying this T cell receptor beta chain was observed at least ten times. The antigen remains unidentified. This entry comes from a study of identical twins. Study-level results: Insertions ran lower in abundant cord blood beta clonotypes, though not in memory repertoires. In zero-insertion analyses, partial confounding could arise from invariant MAIT and iNKT cells. There was an excess of low generation probability in the out-of-frame alpha sequences that twins shared.

A universal primer site was incorporated via template switching, and the cDNA contained unique molecular identifiers. TCRdb used MiXCR to reprocess the 5' RACE reads, holding one entry per CDR3 protein. Of nearly 650,000 distinct CDR3 sequences listed, roughly 7.2% are singletons. V lost 6 bases and J lost 1, with 15 bases in between. The CDR3 covers 15 residues. These records were also assigned to another study, of yellow fever vaccine responses in identical twins.

The sequenced sample was PBMCs. The receptor comes from a woman younger than 30 in good health. The J gene is TRBJ2-5, the V gene TRBV12-3 or TRBV12-4; the D is unclear. The CDR3 here is CASSPGIYLQETQYF. The CDR3 DNA reads TGTGCCAGCAGCCCGGGTATTTACCTCCAAGAGACCCAGTACTTC.